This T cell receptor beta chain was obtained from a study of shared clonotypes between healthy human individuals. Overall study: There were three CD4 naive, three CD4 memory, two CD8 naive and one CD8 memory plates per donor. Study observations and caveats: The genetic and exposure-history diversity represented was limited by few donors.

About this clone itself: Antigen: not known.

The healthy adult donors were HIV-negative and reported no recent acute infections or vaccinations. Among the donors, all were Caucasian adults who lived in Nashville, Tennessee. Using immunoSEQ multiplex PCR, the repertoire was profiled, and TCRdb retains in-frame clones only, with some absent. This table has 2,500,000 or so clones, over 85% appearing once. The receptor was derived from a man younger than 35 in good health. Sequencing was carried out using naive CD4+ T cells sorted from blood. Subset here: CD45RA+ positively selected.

CDR3 nucleotides: TGTGCCAGCAGCTCCTCAGGGAACTATGGCTACACCTTC. Amino acid sequence: CASSSSGNYGYTF. The gene calls are TRBV11-3 and TRBJ1-2, with a possible D match to TRBD1 (5 bases). This CDR3 is 13 amino acids long. Germline V gives CDR1 SGHNT, CDR2 YENEEA. Trimming shortened V by 4 bases and J by 2 bases, and 8 bases separated the two germline ends. Full variable domain (remainder filled in from reference TRBV11-3 and TRBJ1-2): EAGVVQSPRYKIIEKKQPVAFWCNPISGHNTLYWYLQNLGQGPELLIRYENEEAVDDSQLPKDRFSAERLKGVDSTLKIQPAELGDSAVYLCASSSSGNYGYTFGSGTRLTVV.